The 32 T cell receptor beta chains presented below share a single source sample, sequenced in a study of T-cell reconstitution after alpha-beta-depleted transplantation in children. Unique molecular identifiers were used in preparing the TCRbeta library. TCRdb re-called the PCR reads through MiXCR, storing one row per CDR3 protein. The table has 200,000 to 250,000 distinct CDR3 sequences, roughly a quarter seen once. The sequencing used PBMCs, mostly from graft donor cells, collected 360 days after TCRalphabeta/CD19-depleted stem cell transplant. These receptors were taken from a female patient between 2 and 15 years old who had a stem cell transplant for congenital amegakaryocytic thrombocytopenia, so the T cells may come from the graft donor.

This clonotype was recorded a few times. J is TRBJ2-1 and V is TRBV25-1; D might be TRBD1 (5 bases). Trimming removed 3 bases at V and 0 bases at J, with 15 bases between. Per germline, CDR1 MGHDK and CDR2 SYGVNS. This CDR3 is 17 amino acids long. The CDR3, as DNA: TGTGCCAGCAGTGAGGGGCTGGAGAGGAGCTCCTACAATGAGCAGTTCTTC. The encoded protein is CASSEGLERSSYNEQFF.

The chain employs TRBV4-1 and TRBJ2-5; D is perhaps TRBD1 (6 bases). V lost 3 bases to trimming and J lost 5 bases, with 10 bases between them. The length of the CDR3 is 13 residues. Germline V CDR1 and CDR2: MGHRA, YSYEKL. The CDR3 DNA sequence: TGCGCCAGCAGCCAGGGAAGGGGGGAGACCCAGTACTTC. This codes for CASSQGRGETQYF.

This rearrangement joins TRBV6-2 or TRBV6-3 to TRBJ1-1; tentative D call: TRBD1 (6 bases). The CDR3 loop spans 16 amino acids. The V gene lost 2 bases and the J gene lost 0 bases, with 13 bases spanning the gap. Germline V gene sequence: CDR1 MNHEY, CDR2 SVGEGT. This chain's CDR3 is CASSYGGKIVNTEAFF. In DNA form, the CDR3 reads TGTGCCAGCAGTTACGGGGGCAAGATCGTGAACACTGAAGCTTTCTTT.

This chain uses TRBV9 with TRBJ2-1; 9 bases agree with TRBD2. Germline CDR1 and CDR2: SGDLS and YYNGEE. The CDR3 has 17 amino acids. The V and J ends lost 0 bases and 8 bases, in that order; junction bases with no gene match: 12. The CDR3 is CASSVAGSLAGWYEQFF. CDR3 DNA sequence: TGTGCCAGCAGCGTAGCGGGCAGTCTAGCGGGATGGTATGAGCAGTTCTTC.

CDR3 in amino acids: CSASDRQGRNTGELFF. The CDR3 DNA reads TGCAGTGCTAGTGATCGACAGGGACGGAACACCGGGGAGCTGTTTTTT. The J gene is TRBJ2-2, the V gene TRBV20-1; 7 bases map to TRBD1. Germline CDR1 is DFQATT and CDR2 is SNEGSKA (reference sequence). The CDR3 contains 16 residues. The V gene end was trimmed by 3 bases and the J gene end by 1 base; junction bases not matched to a gene: 8.

V is TRBV12-3 or TRBV12-4 and J is TRBJ2-3; D possibly corresponds to TRBD2 (5 bases). Trimming removed 5 bases at V and 3 bases at J, with 15 bases between. The CDR3 is 15 residues long. CDR3 in DNA: TGTGCCAGCAGTCCCTCCGGGATTGCTACAGATACGCAGTATTTT. This gives the protein CASSPSGIATDTQYF.

J is TRBJ2-3 and V is TRBV6-1; D assignment may be TRBD1 or TRBD2 (5 bases each). The germline V gene encodes CDR1 MNHNS and CDR2 SASEGT. The CDR3 consists of 16 residues. V was clipped by 4 bases and J by 5 bases, with 19 bases between them. For the CDR3, the DNA is TGTGCCAGCAGTGGTCGGGTGGGACGGGGAGTAGATACGCAGTATTTT. Encoded protein: CASSGRVGRGVDTQYF.

This clonotype has a handful of counts. The chain recombines TRBV20-1 with TRBJ2-3; 9 nucleotides align to TRBD2. With 3 bases clipped from V and 1 base from J, the junction kept 8 bases outside the gene matches. In germline, CDR1 is DFQATT, CDR2 SNEGSKA (reference sequence). The CDR3 length is 16 residues. CDR3 sequence: CSARRTAGGGTDTQYF. The CDR3 region has the DNA TGCAGTGCTAGGCGGACTGCGGGGGGGGGCACAGATACGCAGTATTTT.

The chain recombines TRBV20-1 with TRBJ2-1, with TRBD2 matching over 10 bases. V was clipped by 0 bases and J by 5 bases; unmatched bases: 10. This CDR3 has 17 amino acids. In germline, CDR1 is DFQATT, CDR2 SNEGSKA (reference sequence). The CDR3 coding sequence is TGCAGTGCTAGAGATATAGCGGGAGGTAAATTCGACAATGAGCAGTTCTTC. The encoded protein is CSARDIAGGKFDNEQFF.

This clonotype has a handful of counts. The chain has TRBV2 and TRBJ2-5, with TRBD2 identical over 10 bases. The J segment lost 5 bases and the V segment lost 8 bases, leaving 14 bases of the junction unmatched. In germline, CDR1 is SNHLY, CDR2 FYNNEI. This CDR3 has 16 residues. CDR3 loop: CASSPISGRSGETQYF. The CDR3 nucleotides read TGTGCCAGCTCCCCGATTAGCGGGAGGAGTGGTGAGACCCAGTACTTC.

This clonotype appeared a few times. The CDR3 here is CASSRSQGAGYEQYF. The CDR3 region has the DNA TGTGCCAGCAGCCGATCACAGGGGGCTGGATACGAGCAGTACTTC. The chain uses TRBV14 and TRBJ2-7, with 9 bases aligning to TRBD1. The junction had 8 bases not matched to a gene; V was cut back by 4 bases and J by 4 bases. Looked up from germline, CDR1 is SGHDN and CDR2 is FVKESK. The CDR3 covers 15 residues.

Points on this clonotype: Mismatch with germline at one junction end may stem from a read error. The chain carries TRBV4-1 and TRBJ2-6, with D tentatively TRBD1 (5 bases). The CDR3 runs 15 residues. Germline CDR1 is MGHRA and CDR2 is YSYEKL. The chain's CDR3 is CASSQVYSGANILTF. The CDR3 DNA reads TGCGCCAGCAGCCAAGTTTACTCTGGGGCCAACATCCTGACTTTC.

This clonotype showed up just a few times. This sequence joins TRBV10-3 and TRBJ2-1, with TRBD1 matching 9 bases. The germline V gene has CDR1 ENHRY and CDR2 SYGVKD. V was pared by 4 bases and J by 6 bases, with 10 bases of the junction left unmatched. There are 16 residues in the CDR3. CDR3 sequence reads: CAISGTGTGKINEQFF. CDR3 DNA: TGTGCCATCAGTGGTACCGGGACAGGGAAAATCAATGAGCAGTTCTTC.

V usage is TRBV3-1 and J usage is TRBJ1-6; no clear D gene. V was trimmed by 0 bases and J by 4 bases, leaving 13 bases between them. The CDR3 is made up of 17 amino acids. Germline V gives CDR1 LGHDT, CDR2 YNNKEL (reference sequence). The chain's CDR3 is CASSQDPGGSYNSPLHF. The CDR3 nucleotides are TGTGCCAGCAGCCAAGATCCGGGAGGGAGTTATAATTCACCCCTCCACTTT.

This chain joins TRBV24-1 and TRBJ2-1, with 11 bases matching TRBD2. The CDR3 length is 17 residues. V lost 4 bases to trimming and J lost 9 bases; unmatched junction nucleotides: 13. The germline V gene encodes CDR1 KGHDR and CDR2 SFDVKD. CDR3 sequence: CATSDPSLAGGQGEQFF. In DNA form, the CDR3 reads TGTGCCACCAGTGACCCGAGCCTAGCGGGGGGACAGGGTGAGCAGTTCTTC.

This sequence joins TRBV7-2 and TRBJ1-1, with unresolved D. The germline V gene encodes CDR1 SGHTA and CDR2 FQGNSA. This CDR3 spans 15 amino acids. Trimming removed 1 base from V and 1 base from J, with 10 bases in between. CDR3 coding DNA: TGTGCCAGCAGCTTAGAGGCAAGGCCGAACACTGAAGCTTTCTTT. Its translation: CASSLEARPNTEAFF.

The V gene is TRBV28, the J gene TRBJ2-7; D gene unclear. Germline lookup yields CDR1 MDHEN and CDR2 SYDVKM. V was trimmed by 4 bases and J by 3 bases, leaving 7 bases between them. The CDR3 covers 12 residues. In DNA, the CDR3 is TGTGCCAGCAGTTCTGGGATCTACGAGCAGTACTTC. It specifies CASSSGIYEQYF.

The V gene is TRBV2, the J gene TRBJ2-1; tentatively, D is TRBD2 (6 bases). Deletions cut 4 bases from V and 7 bases from J, with 17 bases between. CDR3 length: 15 residues. Looked up from germline, CDR1 is SNHLY and CDR2 is FYNNEI. The CDR3 DNA sequence: TGTGCCAGCAGTGCGTATGGGGCGGGGAATAATGAGCAGTTCTTC. This gives the protein CASSAYGAGNNEQFF.

This clonotype was detected a few times. V is TRBV20-1 and J is TRBJ2-3; a possible D gene is TRBD2 (5 bases). In germline, CDR1 is DFQATT, CDR2 SNEGSKA (reference sequence). The CDR3 covers 14 residues. For the CDR3, the DNA is TGCAGGAACGGGGAAGGTTACGACACAGATACGCAGTATTTT. It codes for CRNGEGYDTDTQYF.

V usage is TRBV20-1 and J usage is TRBJ2-3; D is unclear. V was shortened by 3 bases and J by 2 bases, with 9 bases between the two germline ends. This CDR3 is built from 13 residues. Per germline, CDR1 DFQATT and CDR2 SNEGSKA (reference sequence). The CDR3 sequence: CSARVPFTDTQYF. The CDR3 DNA sequence: TGCAGTGCTAGGGTTCCCTTCACAGATACGCAGTATTTT.

CDR3: CAQTGGWSGELFF. In nucleotides, the CDR3 is TGTGCACAGACAGGGGGCTGGTCCGGGGAGCTGTTTTTT. The rearrangement uses TRBV2 and TRBJ2-2; 10 bases are a match to TRBD1. CDR1 SNHLY and CDR2 FYNNEI come from the germline V gene. CDR3 length: 13 residues.

CDR3 nucleotides: TGCAGTGCTAGTGGGGATTGGGCTGGCTACACCTTC. It is translated as CSASGDWAGYTF. This chain connects TRBV20-1 to TRBJ1-2; D call uncertain. Per the germline V gene, CDR1 is DFQATT and CDR2 is SNEGSKA (reference sequence). The CDR3 totals 12 residues. The V gene lost 3 bases and the J gene lost 7 bases, with 12 bases spanning the gap.

This clonotype has a handful of counts. CDR3 nucleotides: TGTGCCAGCAGGAGACAGGGGAAGCAGTACTTC. This sequence encodes CASRRQGKQYF. The chain employs TRBV6-5 and TRBJ2-7; TRBD1 matches at 8 bases. The CDR3 runs 11 residues. Germline loops: CDR1 MNHEY, CDR2 SVGAGI. J was trimmed by 8 bases and V by 6 bases; bases with no gene match: 3.

The chain recombines TRBV4-1 with TRBJ2-2; no clear D. This CDR3 contains 18 residues. Germline CDR1 is MGHRA and CDR2 is YSYEKL. V lost 4 bases, J lost 2 bases, and 20 bases lay in between. CDR3 loop: CASSRGMSANYNTGELFF. The CDR3 bases are TGCGCCAGCAGCCGGGGTATGTCAGCTAACTATAACACCGGGGAGCTGTTTTTT.

This clonotype occurred a few times. This rearrangement joins TRBV20-1 to TRBJ2-6; no reliable D call. CDR3 length equals 14 residues. Germline V gives CDR1 DFQATT, CDR2 SNEGSKA (reference sequence). V was trimmed by 3 bases and J by 0 bases, leaving 6 bases between them. The CDR3 loop is CSARGVSGANVLTF. CDR3 in DNA: TGCAGTGCTAGGGGTGTCTCTGGGGCCAACGTCCTGACTTTC.

CDR3 sequence reads: CASSLAITGTASYNEQFF. CDR3 DNA: TGCGCCAGCAGCTTGGCAATCACCGGGACAGCCTCCTACAATGAGCAGTTCTTC. J is TRBJ2-1 and V is TRBV5-1; 7 bases fit TRBD1. The CDR3 spans 18 residues. V gave up 0 bases and J gave up 0 bases; unmatched junction bases: 9. Germline CDR1 reads SGHRS; CDR2 reads YFSETQ.

V gene TRBV10-3 combines with J gene TRBJ1-2; D is ambiguous. CDR3 length: 14 residues. Germline values: CDR1 ENHRY, CDR2 SYGVKD. V shed 0 bases and J shed 2 bases, with 7 bases lying between them. The CDR3 reads CAISESTRNYGYTF. CDR3 nucleotides: TGTGCCATCAGTGAGTCGACCAGGAACTATGGCTACACCTTC.

The V call is TRBV6-1, the J call TRBJ1-4; tentatively, D is TRBD1 (5 bases). V shed 6 bases and J shed 7 bases, with 18 bases lying between them. Germline lookup yields CDR1 MNHNS and CDR2 SASEGT. The CDR3 consists of 15 residues. This CDR3 is CASSIGSAQGEKLFF. CDR3 in DNA: TGTGCCAGCAGCATCGGCTCAGCCCAGGGTGAAAAACTGTTTTTT.

This clonotype came up once. This sequence joins TRBV7-2 and TRBJ2-1, with TRBD2 matching 9 bases. J gave up 15 bases and V 1 base, and 7 bases lay outside the gene matches. This CDR3 is 13 amino acids long. From germline, CDR1 is SGHTA and CDR2 FQGNSA. The CDR3 loop is CASSLGPRGGLFF. CDR3 nucleotides: TGTGCCAGCAGCTTAGGGCCGCGGGGGGGGTTGTTCTTC.

The rearrangement joins TRBV9 to TRBJ1-3, with a possible D match to TRBD1 (6 bases). CDR1 is SGDLS and CDR2 is YYNGEE in the germline V gene. The CDR3 is made up of 14 amino acids. Trimming stripped 2 bases from V and 4 bases from J, with 10 bases between. The CDR3 loop reads CASSVDSLGNTIYF. The DNA of the CDR3 is TGTGCCAGCAGCGTGGACAGCTTGGGAAACACCATATATTTT.

The rearrangement joins TRBV6-1 to TRBJ2-7, with 8 nucleotides matching TRBD2. Germline V gene lookup returns CDR1 MNHNS and CDR2 SASEGT. V lost 5 bases, J lost 2 bases, and 11 bases stayed unmatched. The CDR3 is 16 amino acids. The CDR3 protein is CASSPLNSGNAYEQYF. CDR3 bases: TGTGCCAGCAGTCCCCTGAATAGCGGGAACGCCTACGAGCAGTACTTC.

This chain joins TRBV20-1 and TRBJ2-5; 8 bases line up with TRBD2. Germline V gives CDR1 DFQATT, CDR2 SNEGSKA (reference sequence). With V trimmed by 1 base and J by 5 bases, 6 bases remained unmatched. The CDR3 contains 14 residues. The CDR3 DNA sequence: TGCAGTGCTAGAGCGGCGGGGGGAGGGGAGACCCAGTACTTC. The encoded protein is CSARAAGGGETQYF.